This TCR beta chain is from a study of T cell therapy after organ transplantation. In the study overall: Therapy products were autologous CMV-specific T cells, peptide-expanded for about 15 days. Study-level results: In nonresponders, large pretherapy expansions changed minimally after therapy.

Details on this clone: What it binds is unknown.

Using immunoSEQ multiplex PCR, the repertoire was profiled, and TCRdb retains in-frame clones only, with some absent. The sample records some 17,000 clones, about 85% being singletons. Germline V CDR1 and CDR2: MNHEY, SVGAGI. CDR3 length equals 13 residues. With 6 bases removed from V and 6 bases from J, the gap between germline ends came to 14 bases. As to time point: 20-29 weeks after completion of therapy. Sequenced here: CD8+ T cells from blood, sampled after autologous CMV-specific T cell therapy. This receptor was taken from a human patient who had received a solid organ transplant and had CMV disease. Part of the T cells may come from the graft donor. The gene calls are TRBV6-5 and TRBJ1-2, with D perhaps TRBD1 (6 bases). The CDR3 nucleotides read TGTGCCAGCAGCCCGGACAGAGAAAATGGCTACACCTTC. Translating it yields CASSPDRENGYTF.